One T cell receptor beta chain is described in this entry. This specimen belongs to a study of blood T cell repertoires in COVID-19. Across the whole study: The study drew acute and convalescent COVID-19 samples from the United States, Italy and Spain. T cells, B-cell-depleted T cells, or PBMCs provided the cDNA or gDNA that served as material.

In the authors' methods: Amplification of reference gene primers provided the estimated nucleated cell counts. The method was immunoSEQ multiplex PCR; TCRdb's version includes in-frame clones alone and lacks a portion of them. The V and J calls and clone size are taken from that table; D and trimming were inferred from the DNA. The repertoire holds tens of thousands of clones, with roughly 73% as singletons. The sequence came from a human donor in a cohort sampled during active COVID-19. Specimen: peripheral blood.

The CDR3 spells CASSEPRQGNEQFF. The CDR3 coding sequence is TGTGCCAGCAGTGAACCCCGACAGGGTAATGAGCAGTTCTTC. The chain joins TRBV2 to TRBJ2-1, with 7 bases lining up with TRBD1. This CDR3 has 14 amino acids. The germline V gene encodes CDR1 SNHLY and CDR2 FYNNEI. Unmatched junction bases numbered 5, after V lost 2 bases and J lost 7 bases.